What follows are 8 T cell receptor beta chains derived from one specimen sequenced in a study of naive and memory T cell subsets. General study points: Especially in CD8 cells, naive repertoires contained a few larger clonotypes, possibly CD45RA-re-expressing memory cells.

An equimolar mix of two oligonucleotides served as the beta constant-region primer for TRBC1 and TRBC2. Nested alpha and beta constant-region primers with the SP2 primer drove four PCR rounds on ligated cDNA. TCRdb re-analysed the UMI-ligation and nested PCR reads in MiXCR, keeping a single row per CDR3 protein. The sample carries about 150,000 distinct CDR3 sequences, roughly 22% recorded once. No antigen has been identified for these receptors. Sample: naive CD4+ T cells from blood. All receptors derive from a human donor in good health.

This chain uses TRBV28 with TRBJ2-1, with 7 bases that match TRBD1. CDR1 MDHEN and CDR2 SYDVKM come from the germline V gene. This CDR3 spans 15 amino acids. Trimming cost V 7 bases and J 3 bases; bases outside gene matches: 9. The CDR3 reads CASIMRTGYYNEQFF. The CDR3 coding sequence is TGTGCCAGCATCATGAGGACAGGCTACTACAATGAGCAGTTCTTC.

This sequence joins TRBV5-1 and TRBJ2-1; 9 nucleotides align to TRBD1. Germline CDR1 reads SGHRS; CDR2 reads YFSETQ. V gave up 4 bases and J gave up 7 bases; unmatched junction bases: 9. This CDR3 spans 15 amino acids. The CDR3 coding sequence is TGCGCCAGCAGCCTACTGACAGGGGGGACAAATGAGCAGTTCTTC. It encodes CASSLLTGGTNEQFF.

The table lists this clonotype with a few counts. The chain has TRBV7-2 and TRBJ2-7; D gene uncertain. Germline CDR1 reads SGHTA; CDR2 reads FQGNSA. CDR3 length: 13 amino acids. V lost 5 bases and J 3 bases, leaving 11 bases between the germline ends. The CDR3 here is CASSPPTGYEQYF. The CDR3 DNA is TGTGCCAGCAGCCCCCCGACCGGCTACGAGCAGTACTTC.

V usage is TRBV28 and J usage is TRBJ1-6; no reliable D call. CDR3 length equals 13 residues. CDR1 is MDHEN, CDR2 SYDVKM, per germline. Trimming took 6 bases from V and 10 from J, leaving 13 bases between them. DNA of the CDR3: TGTGCCAGCAGCTTCGGGTCCGCATCACCCCTCCACTTT. It specifies CASSFGSASPLHF.

The rearrangement uses TRBV12-3 or TRBV12-4 and TRBJ2-7; 9 nucleotides agree with TRBD1. The junction had 6 bases not matched to a gene; V was cut back by 5 bases and J by 1 base. This CDR3 comprises 15 residues. The CDR3 protein is CASSPSGTGSYEQYF. CDR3 nucleotides: TGTGCCAGCAGTCCATCCGGGACAGGGTCCTACGAGCAGTACTTC.

The chain couples TRBV10-1 to TRBJ1-3; no definite D call. The V gene's germline CDR1 is WNHNN and CDR2 SYGVQD (reference sequence). The CDR3 length is 15 residues. The ends were cut back, 2 bases at V and 4 bases at J, with 12 bases in the middle. The CDR3 DNA is TGCGCCAGCAGTGAGGTGAGGGCCCACGGAAACACCATATATTTT. As protein: CASSEVRAHGNTIYF.

This chain links TRBV29-1 with TRBJ2-7; D is possibly TRBD2 (6 bases). Trimming took 4 bases from V and 0 from J, leaving 10 bases between them. This CDR3 contains 13 residues. Germline V gives CDR1 SQVTM, CDR2 ANQGSEA. The CDR3 sequence is CSVGQRASYEQYF. The CDR3 DNA reads as TGCAGCGTTGGCCAGCGGGCCTCCTACGAGCAGTACTTC.

The chain recombines TRBV3-1 with TRBJ2-5; 9 positions match TRBD2. This CDR3 has 16 residues. The V and J ends lost 0 bases and 7 bases, in that order; junction bases with no gene match: 9. Looked up from germline, CDR1 is LGHDT and CDR2 is YNNKEL (reference sequence). The CDR3 region has the DNA TGTGCCAGCAGCCAAGATTGGGCGGGAGGGCCAGTGACCCAGTACTTC. It is translated as CASSQDWAGGPVTQYF.